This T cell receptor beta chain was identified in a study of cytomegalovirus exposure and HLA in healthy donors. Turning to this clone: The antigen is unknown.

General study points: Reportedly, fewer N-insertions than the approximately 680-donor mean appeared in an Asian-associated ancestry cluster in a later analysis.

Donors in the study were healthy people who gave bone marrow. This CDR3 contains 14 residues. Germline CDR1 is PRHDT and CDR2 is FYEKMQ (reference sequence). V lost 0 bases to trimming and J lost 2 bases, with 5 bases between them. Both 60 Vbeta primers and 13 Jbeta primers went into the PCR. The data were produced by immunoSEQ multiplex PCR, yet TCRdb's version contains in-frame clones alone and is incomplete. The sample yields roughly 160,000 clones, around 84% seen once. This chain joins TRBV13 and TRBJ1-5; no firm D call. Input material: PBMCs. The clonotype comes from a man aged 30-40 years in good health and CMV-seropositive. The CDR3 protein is CASSLGLGNQPQHF. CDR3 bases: TGTGCCAGCAGCTTAGGCCTCGGCAATCAGCCCCAGCATTTT.